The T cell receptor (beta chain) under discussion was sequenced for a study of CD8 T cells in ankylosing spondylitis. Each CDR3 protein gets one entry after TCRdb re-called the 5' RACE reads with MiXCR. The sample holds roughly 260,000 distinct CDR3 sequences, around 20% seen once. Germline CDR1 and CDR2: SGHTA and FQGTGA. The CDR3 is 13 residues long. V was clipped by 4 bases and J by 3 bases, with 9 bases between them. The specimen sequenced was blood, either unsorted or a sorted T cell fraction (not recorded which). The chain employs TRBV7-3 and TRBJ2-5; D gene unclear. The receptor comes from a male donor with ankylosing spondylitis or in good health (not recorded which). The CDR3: CASSSGPKETQYF. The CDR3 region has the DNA TGTGCCAGCAGCTCCGGGCCAAAAGAGACCCAGTACTTC.